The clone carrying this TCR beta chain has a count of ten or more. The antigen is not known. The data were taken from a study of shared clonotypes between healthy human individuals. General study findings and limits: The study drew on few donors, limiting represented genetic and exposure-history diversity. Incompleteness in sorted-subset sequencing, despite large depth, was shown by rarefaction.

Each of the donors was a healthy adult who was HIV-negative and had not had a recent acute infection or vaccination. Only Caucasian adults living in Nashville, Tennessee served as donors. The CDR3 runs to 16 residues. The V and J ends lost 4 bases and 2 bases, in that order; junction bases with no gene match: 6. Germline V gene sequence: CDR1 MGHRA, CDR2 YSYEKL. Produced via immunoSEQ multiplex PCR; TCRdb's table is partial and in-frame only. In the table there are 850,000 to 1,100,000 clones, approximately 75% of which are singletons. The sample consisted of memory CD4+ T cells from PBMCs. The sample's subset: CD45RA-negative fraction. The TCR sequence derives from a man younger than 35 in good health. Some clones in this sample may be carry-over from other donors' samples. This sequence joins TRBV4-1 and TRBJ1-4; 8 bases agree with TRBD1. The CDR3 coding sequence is TGCGCCAGCAGCCCGACAGGGGTTCGGACTAATGAAAAACTGTTTTTT. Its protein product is CASSPTGVRTNEKLFF.